This paragraph reports one T cell receptor (beta chain). Per the authors' pipeline: Estimated nucleated cell counts came from reference gene primer amplification. The table came from immunoSEQ multiplex PCR; TCRdb's copy has only in-frame clones and leaves some out. From that table come the V and J calls and clone size; the DNA was used to work out D and trimming. The sample has 350,000 to 450,000 clones, 90% to 95% seen once. Those enrolled, adults aged roughly 18 to 89 years, came from 25 or so US areas. The data derive from a study of blood T cell repertoires in COVID-19. V gave up 7 bases and J gave up 3 bases; unmatched junction bases: 11. Looked up from germline, CDR1 is MDHEN and CDR2 is SYDVKM. The CDR3 is made up of 15 amino acids.

The sequencing input was PBMCs or T cells enriched from blood (not recorded which). The chain uses TRBV28 and TRBJ1-2, with 7 bases that match TRBD1. This receptor was obtained from a middle-aged woman who had been exposed to COVID-19. This CDR3 is CASTPGGQGDYGYTF. CDR3 coding DNA: TGTGCCAGCACCCCCGGCGGGCAGGGGGACTATGGCTACACCTTC.